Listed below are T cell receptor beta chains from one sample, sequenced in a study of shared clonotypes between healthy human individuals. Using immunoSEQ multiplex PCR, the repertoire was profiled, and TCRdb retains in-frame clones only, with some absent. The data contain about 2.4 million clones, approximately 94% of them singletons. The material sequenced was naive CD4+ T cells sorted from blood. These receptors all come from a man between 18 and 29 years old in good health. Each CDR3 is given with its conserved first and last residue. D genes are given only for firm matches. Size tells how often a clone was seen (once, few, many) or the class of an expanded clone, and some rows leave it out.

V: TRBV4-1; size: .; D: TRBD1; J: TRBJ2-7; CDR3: CASSPGDRGHPEQYF; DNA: TGCGCCAGCAGCCCGGGGGACAGGGGGCATCCAGAGCAGTACTTC
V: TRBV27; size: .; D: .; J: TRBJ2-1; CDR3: CASSYGREYNEQFF; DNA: TGTGCCAGCAGTTATGGGCGGGAATACAATGAGCAGTTCTTC
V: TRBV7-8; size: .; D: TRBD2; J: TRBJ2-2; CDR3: CATRLAGANTGELFF; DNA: TGTGCCACCAGACTAGCGGGAGCGAACACCGGGGAGCTGTTTTTT
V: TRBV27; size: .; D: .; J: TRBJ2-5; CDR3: CASSLPASRETQYF; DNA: TGTGCCAGCAGTTTACCGGCATCAAGGGAGACCCAGTACTTC
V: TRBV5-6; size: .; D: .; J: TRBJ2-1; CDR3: CASRLDRMKPYNEQFF; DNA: TGTGCCAGCCGATTAGATAGGATGAAGCCCTACAATGAGCAGTTCTTC
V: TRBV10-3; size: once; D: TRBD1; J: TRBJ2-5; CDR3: CAISAGTGVETQYF; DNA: TGTGCCATCAGTGCGGGGACAGGGGTTGAGACCCAGTACTTC
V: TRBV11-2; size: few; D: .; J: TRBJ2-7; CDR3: CASSSPNLEQYF; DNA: TGTGCCAGCAGCTCCCCGAATCTGGAGCAGTACTTC
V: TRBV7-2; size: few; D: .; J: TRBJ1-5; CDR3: CASSLSRDFNQPQHF; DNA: TGTGCCAGCAGCTTGAGCAGGGACTTTAATCAGCCCCAGCATTTT
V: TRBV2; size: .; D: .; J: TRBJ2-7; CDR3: CASSEQQGPYEQYF; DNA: TGTGCCAGCAGTGAGCAGCAGGGACCCTACGAGCAGTACTTC
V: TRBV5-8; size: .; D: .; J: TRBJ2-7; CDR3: CASSLLTGPYEQYF; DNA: TGTGCCAGCAGCTTGCTCACGGGGCCCTACGAGCAGTACTTC
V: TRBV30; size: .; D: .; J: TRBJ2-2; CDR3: CAWTPWGRAGELFF; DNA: TGTGCCTGGACCCCGTGGGGAAGGGCCGGGGAGCTGTTTTTT
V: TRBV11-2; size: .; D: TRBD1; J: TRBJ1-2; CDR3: CASSRDSHPNYGYTF; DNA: TGTGCCAGCAGCAGGGACAGCCACCCTAACTATGGCTACACCTTC
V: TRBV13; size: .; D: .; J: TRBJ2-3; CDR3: CASSLYLRTDTQYF; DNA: TGTGCCAGCAGCTTGTATCTTCGCACAGATACGCAGTATTTT
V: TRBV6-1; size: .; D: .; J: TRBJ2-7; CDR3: CASGEYFSYEQYF; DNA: TGTGCCAGCGGGGAGTACTTCTCCTACGAGCAGTACTTC
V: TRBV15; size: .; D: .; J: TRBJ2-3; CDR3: CATSRSVVDTQYF; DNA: TGTGCCACCAGCCGTTCGGTGGTAGATACGCAGTATTTT
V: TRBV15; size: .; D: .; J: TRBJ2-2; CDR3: CATSTRVGTGELFF; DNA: TGTGCCACCAGCACCAGGGTGGGCACCGGGGAGCTGTTTTTT
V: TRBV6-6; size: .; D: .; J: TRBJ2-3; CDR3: CASSPGPGADTQYF; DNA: TGTGCCAGCAGCCCAGGACCAGGGGCAGATACGCAGTATTTT
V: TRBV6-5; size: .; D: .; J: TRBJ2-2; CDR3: CATTRGTSGSGELFF; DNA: TGTGCCACCACCCGAGGCACCTCCGGATCCGGGGAGCTGTTTTTT
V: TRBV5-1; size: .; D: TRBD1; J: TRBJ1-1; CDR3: CASSPTTGGSGDTEAFF; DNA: TGCGCCAGCAGCCCAACGACAGGGGGCTCAGGGGACACTGAAGCTTTCTTT
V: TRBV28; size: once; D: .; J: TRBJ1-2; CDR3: CASKRRDSSGYTF; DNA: TGTGCCAGCAAGAGGAGGGACTCCTCTGGCTACACCTTC
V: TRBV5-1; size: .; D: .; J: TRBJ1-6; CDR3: CASSLAPGSGSPLHF; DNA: TGCGCCAGCAGCTTGGCCCCGGGTTCAGGCTCACCCCTCCACTTT
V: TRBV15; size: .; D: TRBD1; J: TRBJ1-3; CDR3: CATSRDTGGSGNTIYF; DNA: TGTGCCACCAGCAGAGATACAGGGGGCTCTGGAAACACCATATATTTT
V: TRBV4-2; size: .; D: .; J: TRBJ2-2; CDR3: CASSQAGGNTGELFF; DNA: TGTGCCAGCAGCCAAGCGGGCGGGAACACCGGGGAGCTGTTTTTT
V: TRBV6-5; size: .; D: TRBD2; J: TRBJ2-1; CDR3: CASSGLAGANEQFF; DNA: TGTGCCAGCAGCGGGCTAGCGGGAGCCAATGAGCAGTTCTTC
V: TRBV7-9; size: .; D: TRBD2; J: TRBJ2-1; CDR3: CASSLEVGAGERNEQFF; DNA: TGTGCCAGCAGCTTAGAAGTCGGGGCGGGAGAGCGCAATGAGCAGTTCTTC
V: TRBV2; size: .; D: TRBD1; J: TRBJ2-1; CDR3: CASRGDRAHNEQFF; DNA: TGTGCCAGCAGAGGGGACAGGGCCCACAATGAGCAGTTCTTC
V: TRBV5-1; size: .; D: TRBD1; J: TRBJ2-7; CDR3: CASSQGKTGDEQYF; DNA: TGCGCCAGCAGCCAAGGGAAGACAGGGGACGAGCAGTACTTC
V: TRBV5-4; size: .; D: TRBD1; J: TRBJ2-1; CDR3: CASRRDRAYYNEQFF; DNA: TGTGCCAGCAGAAGGGACAGGGCCTACTACAATGAGCAGTTCTTC
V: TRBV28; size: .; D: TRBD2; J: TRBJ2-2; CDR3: CASSRLAGLSGELFF; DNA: TGTGCCAGCAGTCGACTAGCGGGGTTGAGCGGGGAGCTGTTTTTT
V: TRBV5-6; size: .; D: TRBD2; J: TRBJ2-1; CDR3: CASSFDSGSSYNEQFF; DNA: TGTGCCAGCAGTTTTGATAGCGGGAGTTCCTACAATGAGCAGTTCTTC
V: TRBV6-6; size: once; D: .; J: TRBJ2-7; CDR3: CASSRSGMAYEQYF; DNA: TGTGCCAGCAGCCGCTCCGGGATGGCCTACGAGCAGTACTTC
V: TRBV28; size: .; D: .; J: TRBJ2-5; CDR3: CASSLSRDDQYF; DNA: TGTGCCAGCAGTTTATCCAGGGATGATCAGTACTTC
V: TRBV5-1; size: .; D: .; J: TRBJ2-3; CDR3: CASSLVQRGTTYADTQYF; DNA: TGCGCCAGCAGCTTGGTCCAAAGGGGTACCACTTATGCAGATACGCAGTATTTT
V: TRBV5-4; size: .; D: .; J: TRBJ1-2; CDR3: CASSYAIPNYGYTF; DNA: TGTGCCAGCAGCTATGCAATACCTAACTATGGCTACACCTTC
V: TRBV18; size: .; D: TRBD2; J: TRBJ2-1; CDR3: CASRSGLAYEQFF; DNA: TGTGCCAGCCGCTCTGGACTAGCTTATGAGCAGTTCTTC
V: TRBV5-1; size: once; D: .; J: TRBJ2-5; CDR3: CASSLAGGLETQYF; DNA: TGCGCCAGCAGCTTGGCCGGGGGTTTGGAGACCCAGTACTTC
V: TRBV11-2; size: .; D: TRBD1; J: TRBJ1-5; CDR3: CASSPDRDQPQHF; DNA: TGTGCCAGCAGCCCTGACAGGGACCAGCCCCAGCATTTT
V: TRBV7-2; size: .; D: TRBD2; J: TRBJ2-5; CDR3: CASSLALKLAGEETQYF; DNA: TGTGCCAGCAGCTTAGCCTTGAAACTAGCGGGAGAAGAGACCCAGTACTTC
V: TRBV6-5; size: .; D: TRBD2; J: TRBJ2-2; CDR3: CASNPGLAFTGELFF; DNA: TGTGCCAGCAATCCGGGACTAGCCTTCACCGGGGAGCTGTTTTTT